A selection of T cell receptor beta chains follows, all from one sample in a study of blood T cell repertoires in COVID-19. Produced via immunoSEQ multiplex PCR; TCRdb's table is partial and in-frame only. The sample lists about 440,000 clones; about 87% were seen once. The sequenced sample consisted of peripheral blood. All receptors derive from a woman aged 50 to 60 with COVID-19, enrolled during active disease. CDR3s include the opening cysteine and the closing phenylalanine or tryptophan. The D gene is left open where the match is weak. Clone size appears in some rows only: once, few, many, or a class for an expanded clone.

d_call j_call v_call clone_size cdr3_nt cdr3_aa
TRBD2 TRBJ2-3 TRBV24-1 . TGTGCCACCAGTGATTTGCCTAGCGGGGCCACCACAGATACGCAGTATTTT CATSDLPSGATTDTQYF
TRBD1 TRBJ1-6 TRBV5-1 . TGCGCCAGCAGCTTGTATGGGACAGGGAACTCACCCCTCCACTTT CASSLYGTGNSPLHF
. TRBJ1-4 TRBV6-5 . TGTGCCAGCAGCTCCCGGACAGCCCGCGACCAAAAACTGTTTTTT CASSSRTARDQKLFF
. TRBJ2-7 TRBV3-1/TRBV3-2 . TGTGCCAGCAGTCCTGTTGGACTTTACTACGAGCAGTACTTC CASSPVGLYYEQYF
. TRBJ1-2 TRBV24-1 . TGTGCCACCAGTGAAGCAGGGATTGAGGGCTACACCTTC CATSEAGIEGYTF
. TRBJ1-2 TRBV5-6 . TGTGCCAGCAACCTCCCCCGGGGGGCCTATGGCTACACCTTC CASNLPRGAYGYTF
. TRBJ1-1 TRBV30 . TGTGCCTGGAGTGTAGCTCTTCGGGCTGAAGCTTTCTTT CAWSVALRAEAFF
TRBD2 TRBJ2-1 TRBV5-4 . TGTGCCAGCAGCCGTCCGGGACTAGCGGGGGGGCAGTTGAATGAGCAGTTCTTC CASSRPGLAGGQLNEQFF
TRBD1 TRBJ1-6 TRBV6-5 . TGTGCCAGCAGCTCAGGGGGTCGTTATTCACCCCTCCACTTT CASSSGGRYSPLHF
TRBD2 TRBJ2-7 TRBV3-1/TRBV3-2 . TGTGCCAGCAGCCCCCCCGGGACTAGCTACGAGCAGTACTTC CASSPPGTSYEQYF
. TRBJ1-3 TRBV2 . TGTGCCAGCGGTCATGAGGTCTCTGGAAACACCATATATTTT CASGHEVSGNTIYF
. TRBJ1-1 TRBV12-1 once TGTGCCAGCAGCTTAGGACAGAGCACTGAAGCTTTCTTT CASSLGQSTEAFF
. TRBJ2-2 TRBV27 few TGTGCCAGCAGCCCCGACTGGAACACCGGGGAGCTGTTTTTT CASSPDWNTGELFF
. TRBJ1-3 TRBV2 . TGTGCCAGCGGGACTCACTTGTTGGCGGGAAACACCATATATTTT CASGTHLLAGNTIYF
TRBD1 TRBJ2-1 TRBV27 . TGTGCCAGCAGTCGCCGAGGACAGGGGTACAACGGTGAGCAGTTCTTC CASSRRGQGYNGEQFF
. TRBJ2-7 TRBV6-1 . TGTGCCAGCAGTGAAGTAAGCGCTGGGGAGCAGTACTTC CASSEVSAGEQYF
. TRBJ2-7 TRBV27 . TGTGCCAGCAGGTCGAGCTCCTACGAGCAGTACTTC CASRSSSYEQYF
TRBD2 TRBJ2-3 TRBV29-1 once TGCAGCTCGAAGACTAGCGGGGGGCCATCAGATACGCAGTATTTT CSSKTSGGPSDTQYF
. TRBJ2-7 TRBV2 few TGTGCCAGCAGTGAAGGTCTATCCGAGCAGTACTTC CASSEGLSEQYF
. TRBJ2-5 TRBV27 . TGTGCCAGCAGTTTGCAAAACGACGGGGAGACCCAGTACTTC CASSLQNDGETQYF